This T cell receptor (beta chain) originates from a study of human T cells and chemical hapten exposure (TCRdb year 2021). A note on the overall study: For sensitization, 2% DPC in acetone was applied to a 2 cm by 2 cm area of upper inner arm skin. Libraries were pooled for sequencing, and per-sample TCR yields varied mainly because of small differences in library volumes within the pool. Blood samples were taken from patients before sensitization (week 0) and at 2, 6 and about 24 weeks after DPC sensitization. Most of the patients in the cohort were female, and the cohort covered alopecia areata with under or over 50% scalp involvement, alopecia totalis and alopecia universalis. Patch testing was performed on the upper back with Finn chambers containing 0.01% DPC, and the patch tests were scored after 6 days according to International Contact Dermatitis Research Group standards. Weekly therapeutic DPC doses were additionally applied to the scalp of patients throughout the approximately 25-week study period. The study tracked peripheral blood TCR repertoire changes in vivo during primary and secondary sensitization to the hapten diphenylcyclopropenone (DPC) in alopecia patients. Twenty-nine alopecia patients provided blood for TCR sequencing at one to four time points (pre-sensitization, 2, 6 and 24 weeks).

This clonotype was recorded at least ten times. Its antigen target is currently unknown. No base quality information exists; no much larger clone differs at one position. The sample's time point, from its label and the paper: patch test 1, 2 weeks after DPC sensitization. The treatment or condition label corresponds to: therapeutic diphenylcyclopropenone sensitization with weekly scalp DPC. Blood at each patch-test visit was drawn before the patch test was applied. Patients were eligible if aged 18 to 70, diagnosed with alopecia and judged suitable for DPC therapy, and pregnant patients were excluded. Unfractionated whole blood was collected in Tempus Blood RNA tubes, and total RNA was extracted from that blood. The protocol used for the library was RACE. TCRdb names NextSeq 500 as the instrument used. During library preparation, unique molecular identifiers were attached to individual cDNA molecules so that TCRs could be counted quantitatively and reproducibly. Each blood RNA sample was used to sequence both TCR alpha and TCR beta chains. The authors' analysis ran thus. The median number of TCRs per sample was some 100,000, ranging from about 20,000 to 690,600. V, J and CDR3 annotation of the TCR reads was carried out using the Decombinator software suite. For the PS versus PT1 abundance plots, all samples were subsampled to the same number of TCRs (28,000). Expanded TCRs were defined as absent before sensitization and observed at least eight times at the 2-week time point. TCRdb handled the public reads itself, with Q25 trimming in fastp and clone calling in MiXCR, and kept productive beta chains. CDR3 protein duplicates are merged, each entry listing the most common genes and DNA. TCRdb's processing, not the authors', yielded these V and J calls. For this sample the table gives about 380,000 distinct CDR3 sequences, of which around 5% were detected only once. Around 2% of the sample is in the top ten clones.

From the cysteine through the phenylalanine, the CDR3 covers 13 amino acids. Here the CDR3 DNA is all that survives: 39 bases in frame from base 1. V is pruned by 5 bases and J by 6 bases, leaving 5 bases of the junction without a gene match. In the germline V gene, CDR1 corresponds to SGHTA and CDR2 to FQGNSA. Broader findings and caveats from the paper: DPC sensitization did not change the number of TCRs with a frequency above 1 in 1000, and there was no evidence of changes in global repertoire structure. Compared with pre-sensitization or healthy control sets, expanded TCRs formed significantly more large CDR3 similarity clusters, which is consistent with antigen-driven responses. Because every patient had alopecia, a presumed autoimmune disease, the patients' immune response might differ from that of healthy individuals. After repeated subsampling, changes were observed in the strength of the expansion versus patch-test correlation and in the threshold at which the correlation became significant. Patch test score correlated positively with the number of PT1 expanded TCRs, reaching significance at thresholds 8, 16 and 32 but not at 4.

Recombination joined TRBV7-2 with TRBJ2-3; 7 junctional bases match TRBD2. The sample was whole blood, taken in connection with sensitization to the hapten diphenylcyclopropenone (DPC). The sequence was obtained from a woman between 45 and 60 years old with alopecia areata. Some clones in this sample may be carry-over from other donors' samples. The DNA sequence follows: TGTGCCAGCAGCACGGGGGGTCCGGATACGCAGTATTTT. It translates as CASSTGGPDTQYF.